This T cell receptor beta chain was found in a study of blood T cell repertoires in COVID-19. As for the study in general: From the United States, Italy and Spain came samples of acute and convalescent COVID-19. T cells, B-cell-depleted T cells, or PBMCs provided the cDNA or gDNA that served as material.

The CDR3 contains 16 residues. From germline, CDR1 is DFQATT and CDR2 SNEGSKA (reference sequence). V trimming: 3 bases; J trimming: 5 bases; junction bases outside the gene matches: 13. Authors' processing steps: The assay estimated nucleated cells by amplifying reference gene primers. Profiling relied on immunoSEQ multiplex PCR, and the TCRdb table lists in-frame clones only, not all of them. That table is the source of V, J and clone size, and D and trimming were worked out from the DNA. The sample has more than 200,000 clones, 70% to 85% seen once. The V and J genes are TRBV20-1 and TRBJ1-2; 9 nucleotides match TRBD1. Sequenced material: peripheral blood. This sequence was found in a man older than 75 with acute or convalescent COVID-19. CDR3 region: CSASPNSGTGLYGYTF. The DNA of the CDR3 is TGCAGTGCTAGTCCGAACTCCGGGACAGGGTTGTATGGCTACACCTTC.